In its sample, the clone carrying this TCR beta chain was seen once. What it binds is unknown. This CDR3 contains 14 residues. Germline trimming cut 6 bases from V and 8 bases from J; bases unmatched to any gene: 8. CDR1 and CDR2 (germline): MGHDK, SYGVNS. The PCR contained 60 Vbeta and 13 Jbeta primers. Repertoires were generated with immunoSEQ multiplex PCR, while TCRdb's copy carries only in-frame clones and drops some. The table lists around 160,000 clones, roughly 65% of them singletons. The sample comes from a study of cytomegalovirus exposure and HLA in healthy donors. General study results and limits: Reportedly, cytomegalovirus status was diagnosed with high sensitivity and specificity. Fewer N-insertions (relative to the roughly 670-donor mean) were reportedly seen in an Asian-associated ancestry cluster in a later analysis. Several of the most significant clusters were apparently associated with common viral pathogens in a later analysis.

The sample was PBMCs. This TCR was sampled from a man aged 18 to 30 in good health and CMV-seropositive. The chain carries TRBV25-1 and TRBJ2-1, with 9 bases lining up with TRBD2. For the CDR3, the DNA is TGTGCCAGCAGCCGCGCGGGAGGGACCCATGAGCAGTTCTTC. It encodes CASSRAGGTHEQFF.